This T cell receptor (beta chain) was sequenced during a study of cytotoxic CD8 clonotypes in ibrutinib-treated CLL. Across the study: Investigators collected response samples after a median about 11 months of treatment, range 6 to 36. When averaged across all of the samples, the counts came to a few hundred thousand productive templates and 80,000 to 100,000 productive rearrangements.

The method was immunoSEQ multiplex PCR; TCRdb's version includes in-frame clones alone and lacks a portion of them. Of about 15,000 clones detected, 55% to 70% appear once; the ten largest clones hold approximately 11%. The germline CDR1 and CDR2 sequences are SGHDT and YYEEEE. CDR3 length: 19 residues. With 0 bases clipped from V and 1 base from J, the junction kept 8 bases outside the gene matches. As to this clone: What it binds is unknown.

Findings and caveats of the study: Clonality climbed at ibrutinib response, then dropped toward baseline at progression.

This TCR came from a human donor with chronic lymphocytic leukemia. V usage is TRBV5-6 and J usage is TRBJ2-1; TRBD2 agrees at 12 bases. The sequencing here drew on PBMCs, taken before ibrutinib treatment. The CDR3 DNA sequence: TGTGCCAGCAGCTTGGCCCGAACTAGCGGGGGGTATTCCTACAATGAGCAGTTCTTC. Its protein is CASSLARTSGGYSYNEQFF. Supplemented by reference TRBV5-6 and TRBJ2-1, the full variable domain reads DAGVTQSPTHLIKTRGQQVTLRCSPKSGHDTVSWYQQALGQGPQFIFQYYEEEERQRGNFPDRFSGHQFPNYSSELNVNALLLGDSALYLCASSLARTSGGYSYNEQFFGPGTRLTVL.